This TCR beta chain was identified in a study of blood T cell repertoires in COVID-19. This clone was recorded only once. Method: immunoSEQ multiplex PCR; TCRdb's copy keeps in-frame clones and lacks some. Of about 350,000 clones in the sample, around 90% are singletons; the top ten hold 3% to 4.5%. The receptor comes from a woman aged 55 to 70 with COVID-19, enrolled during active disease. The sample comprised peripheral blood.

CDR3 bases: TGCGCCAGCAGCTCAACGACAACGACAGGGTCGAACACTGAAGCTTTCTTT. Translation: CASSSTTTTGSNTEAFF. The V and J genes are TRBV5-1 and TRBJ1-1, with TRBD1 matching 7 bases. Germline CDR1 and CDR2: SGHRS and YFSETQ. This CDR3 contains 17 residues. Unmatched junction bases numbered 12, after V lost 3 bases and J lost 1 base.